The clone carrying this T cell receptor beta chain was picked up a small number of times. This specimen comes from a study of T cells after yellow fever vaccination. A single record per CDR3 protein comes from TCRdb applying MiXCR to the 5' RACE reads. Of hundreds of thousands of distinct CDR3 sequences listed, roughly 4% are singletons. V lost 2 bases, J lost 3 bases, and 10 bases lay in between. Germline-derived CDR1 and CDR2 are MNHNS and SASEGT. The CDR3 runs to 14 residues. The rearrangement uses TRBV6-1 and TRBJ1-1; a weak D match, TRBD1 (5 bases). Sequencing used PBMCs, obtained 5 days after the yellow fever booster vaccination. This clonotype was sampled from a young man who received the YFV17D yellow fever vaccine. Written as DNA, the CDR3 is TGTGCCAGCAGTGAAATGTTGGGGGACACTGAAGCTTTCTTT. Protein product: CASSEMLGDTEAFF.